The clone carrying this T cell receptor beta chain has a count of ten or more. The antigen is not known. The data were taken from a study of T cells in Graves' hyperthyroidism and ophthalmopathy. Study-wide context: Sampling of peripheral blood happened at initial diagnosis, prior to any treatment.

Study-wide results and caveats: A 13 V-J model separated ophthalmopathy from stable hyperthyroidism.

TCR beta CDR3 region amplification was performed from RNA transcripts. A set of HTBI primers served as the primers for a first-round RT-PCR of the TCR CDR3. TCRdb re-derived calls from the multiplex PCR reads in MiXCR, one entry per CDR3 protein. This table holds under 350,000 distinct CDR3 sequences, 13% found once. This TCR was sampled from a woman aged 30 to 39 with Graves' hyperthyroidism that later progressed to Graves' ophthalmopathy. The specimen was blood.

The CDR3 nucleotides read TGTGCCAGCAGTTACGGCCTAGCGGGAGTTGATGAGCAGTTCTTC. This codes for CASSYGLAGVDEQFF. The rearrangement uses TRBV6-2 or TRBV6-3 and TRBJ2-1, with TRBD2 matching 10 bases. Germline-derived CDR1 and CDR2 are MNHEY and SVGEGT. The CDR3 spans 15 residues. After removal of 2 bases from V and 8 bases from J, the junction contained 6 bases not matched to a gene.